The 21 T cell receptor beta chains reported below all come from one sample, sequenced in a study of technical replicates of blood from several donors. Using immunoSEQ multiplex PCR, the repertoire was profiled, and TCRdb retains in-frame clones only, with some absent. The sample records roughly 97,000 clones, approximately 96% being singletons. Sequenced: T cells isolated from PBMCs. The receptors derive from a human donor in good health.

This clone was detected only once. The chain recombines TRBV7-9 with TRBJ2-7; the match to TRBD1 covers 11 bases. CDR3 length: 16 residues. CDR1 SEHNR and CDR2 FQNEAQ come from the germline V gene (reference sequence). Trimming removed 0 bases from V and 4 bases from J; junction bases left unmatched: 5. The CDR3 DNA follows: TGTGCCAGCAGCTTAGCAGGACAGGGGGCTGGGTACGAGCAGTACTTC. Translated: CASSLAGQGAGYEQYF.

The V and J genes are TRBV4-3 and TRBJ2-1, with TRBD2 matching 7 bases. The germline gives CDR1 LGHNA, CDR2 YSLEER. The V gene end was trimmed by 0 bases and the J gene end by 0 bases; junction bases not matched to a gene: 2. CDR3 length: 16 residues. The CDR3 DNA reads as TGCGCCAGCAGCCAAGACCTAGCGGTCTCCTACAATGAGCAGTTCTTC. Translating it yields CASSQDLAVSYNEQFF.

The chain recombines TRBV7-8 with TRBJ2-7, with D possibly TRBD2 on 6 matching bases. Germline V gene lookup returns CDR1 SGHVS and CDR2 FQNEAQ. The CDR3 sequence is 15 residues long. The V and J ends lost 5 bases and 3 bases respectively, with 17 bases between them. The CDR3 sequence: CASSPRGRVLYEQYF. The CDR3 nucleotides read TGTGCCAGCAGCCCGCGGGGCAGGGTACTCTACGAGCAGTACTTC.

This clone has just a few counts. The chain links TRBV29-1 to TRBJ1-1, with a weak D call TRBD1 (5 bases). Trimming took off 4 bases at V and 0 bases at J, with 9 bases between the two ends. The CDR3 totals 13 residues. Germline V gene lookup returns CDR1 SQVTM and CDR2 ANQGSEA. The CDR3 loop is CSVAGALNTEAFF. The CDR3 region has the DNA TGCAGCGTTGCTGGGGCGCTGAACACTGAAGCTTTCTTT.

This chain links TRBV28 with TRBJ2-1; TRBD2 matches 12 bases. Germline assignment: CDR1 MDHEN and CDR2 SYDVKM. Trimming took 4 bases from V and 4 from J; bases not matched to a gene: 8. This CDR3 is built from 17 residues. CDR3 in DNA: TGTGCCAGCAGTTCCCCTAGGACTAGCGGGATATACAATGAGCAGTTCTTC. It codes for CASSSPRTSGIYNEQFF.

The V gene is TRBV6-1, the J gene TRBJ1-4; unclear D gene. Trimming cost V 0 bases and J 1 base, with 9 bases left between them. The CDR3 spans 16 residues. The germline V gene has CDR1 MNHNS and CDR2 SASEGT. For the CDR3, the DNA is TGTGCCAGCAGTGAAGCTGCGGCAGAAACTAATGAAAAACTGTTTTTT. Translated, it gives CASSEAAAETNEKLFF.

The table lists this clone with a few counts. The chain recombines TRBV19 with TRBJ1-4, with 7 bases lining up with TRBD1. After removal of 6 bases from V and 4 bases from J, the junction contained 2 bases not matched to a gene. The CDR3 is 13 residues long. The germline gives CDR1 LNHDA, CDR2 SQIVND (reference sequence). Here the CDR3 reads CASRGQDNEKLFF. CDR3 DNA sequence: TGTGCCAGTAGAGGACAGGATAATGAAAAACTGTTTTTT.

J is TRBJ2-1 and V is TRBV4-2; D unclear. Trimming shortened V by 10 bases and J by 5 bases, and 18 bases separated the two germline ends. CDR3 length: 14 amino acids. Germline CDR1 LGHNA, CDR2 YNFKEQ. The CDR3 DNA follows: TGTGCCACCGCGTTACAGCCTATTGACAATGAGCAGTTCTTC. This translates into CATALQPIDNEQFF.

This chain uses TRBV9 with TRBJ2-1; 13 nucleotides match TRBD2. The CDR3 spans 18 residues. The junction had 15 bases not matched to a gene; V was cut back by 3 bases and J by 9 bases. Germline CDR1 reads SGDLS; CDR2 reads YYNGEE. CDR3 nucleotides: TGTGCCAGCAGCGGTGTGTCTACTAGCGGGAGGGTTGGGGGTGAGCAGTTCTTC. It specifies CASSGVSTSGRVGGEQFF. Filled out from reference TRBV9 and TRBJ2-1, the complete variable domain reads DSGVTQTPKHLITATGQRVTLRCSPRSGDLSVYWYQQSLDQGLQFLIQYYNGEERAKGNILERFSAQQFPDLHSELNLSSLELGDSALYFCASSGVSTSGRVGGEQFFGPGTRLTVL.

The gene calls are TRBV7-9 and TRBJ2-7; D unclear. The CDR3 is made up of 12 amino acids. Germline CDR1 is SEHNR and CDR2 is FQNEAQ (reference sequence). V was shortened by 2 bases and J by 3 bases, with 5 bases between the two germline ends. CDR3 nucleotides: TGTGCCAGCAGCTTATCGGGCTACGAGCAGTACTTC. Protein product: CASSLSGYEQYF.

The genes are TRBV6-5 and TRBJ2-7; 7 nucleotides line up with TRBD2. The CDR3 spans 13 residues. J lost 5 bases, V lost 7 bases, and 8 bases had no gene match. Germline V gene sequence: CDR1 MNHEY, CDR2 SVGAGI. The CDR3 here is CASNGGSTNEQYF. In nucleotides, the CDR3 is TGTGCCAGCAATGGCGGGAGTACCAACGAGCAGTACTTC.

The chain employs TRBV5-1 and TRBJ2-3, with 9 bases identical to TRBD2. V shed 5 bases, J shed 2 bases, and the junction held 3 bases outside the gene matches. This CDR3 contains 14 residues. Germline loops: CDR1 SGHRS, CDR2 YFSETQ. CDR3 amino acids: CASSLAGYTDTQYF. The CDR3 DNA reads TGCGCCAGCAGTCTAGCGGGATACACAGATACGCAGTATTTT. Together with reference TRBV5-1 and TRBJ2-3, the CDR3 gives the full variable domain: KAGVTQTPRYLIKTRGQQVTLSCSPISGHRSVSWYQQTPGQGLQFLFEYFSETQRNKGNFPGRFSGRQFSNSRSEMNVSTLELGDSALYLCASSLAGYTDTQYFGPGTRLTVL.

This clone showed up just once. The chain employs TRBV7-9 and TRBJ1-5, with a possible D match to TRBD1 (5 bases). Looked up from germline, CDR1 is SEHNR and CDR2 is FQNEAQ (reference sequence). V lost 1 base and J 5 bases, leaving 9 bases between the germline ends. This CDR3 has 14 residues. The CDR3 nucleotides read TGTGCCAGCAGCTTAGGGATGGGGCATCAGCCCCAGCATTTT. This translates into CASSLGMGHQPQHF.

CDR3 loop: CSGRLILTDTQYF. The CDR3 bases are TGCAGCGGAAGACTGATCCTCACAGATACGCAGTATTTT. The chain carries TRBV29-1 and TRBJ2-3; D is uncertain. The CDR3 is made up of 13 amino acids. Germline V gene data show CDR1 as SQVTM and CDR2 as ANQGSEA. V was cut by 7 bases and J by 2 bases, with 13 bases left in between.

The chain has TRBV9 and TRBJ2-2; no clear D gene. In germline, CDR1 is SGDLS, CDR2 YYNGEE. This CDR3 is built from 12 residues. V was trimmed by 4 bases and J by 4 bases, leaving 5 bases between them. DNA of the CDR3: TGTGCCAGCAGCCCTCCCACCGGGGAGCTGTTTTTT. It is translated as CASSPPTGELFF.

This chain joins TRBV19 and TRBJ1-4; the D gene is possibly TRBD1 (6 bases). The germline V gene encodes CDR1 LNHDA and CDR2 SQIVND (reference sequence). CDR3 length: 15 amino acids. V dropped 3 bases and J dropped 4 bases, with 12 bases sitting between them. CDR3 in amino acids: CASSILDSNNEKLFF. The CDR3 nucleotides read TGTGCCAGTAGTATCCTGGACAGCAATAATGAAAAACTGTTTTTT.

The CDR3: CASKLAGEYNEQFF. The DNA of the CDR3 is TGTGCCAGCAAACTAGCGGGAGAATACAATGAGCAGTTCTTC. The gene calls are TRBV6-4 and TRBJ2-1; 11 nucleotides align to TRBD2. The V gene end was trimmed by 7 bases and the J gene end by 4 bases; junction bases not matched to a gene: 3. This CDR3 contains 14 residues. CDR1 and CDR2 from the germline V gene are MRHNA and SNTAGT.

This chain connects TRBV28 to TRBJ2-1; TRBD2 aligns across 9 bases. The CDR3 length is 13 residues. CDR1 is MDHEN and CDR2 is SYDVKM in the germline V gene. The trim removed 8 bases at V and 8 bases at J, leaving 7 bases unmatched. The chain's CDR3 is CASLLAGWDEQFF. CDR3 nucleotides: TGTGCCAGCCTCCTAGCGGGGTGGGATGAGCAGTTCTTC.

This clone is a singleton in its sample. The V and J genes are TRBV9 and TRBJ2-7; D perhaps matches TRBD1 (5 bases). The V and J ends lost 0 bases and 6 bases respectively, with 7 bases between them. The germline V gene encodes CDR1 SGDLS and CDR2 YYNGEE. The CDR3 totals 12 residues. As DNA, the CDR3 is TGTGCCAGCAGCGTAGGGCAGGGCGAGCAGTACTTC. Residues: CASSVGQGEQYF. The whole variable domain, filled in from reference TRBV9 and TRBJ2-7, reads DSGVTQTPKHLITATGQRVTLRCSPRSGDLSVYWYQQSLDQGLQFLIQYYNGEERAKGNILERFSAQQFPDLHSELNLSSLELGDSALYFCASSVGQGEQYFGPGTRLTVT.

The chain carries TRBV4-2 and TRBJ1-1; TRBD1 is a possible D gene (5 bases). CDR3 length: 17 amino acids. V was clipped by 0 bases and J by 0 bases, with 14 bases between them. The germline CDR1 and CDR2 sequences are LGHNA and YNFKEQ. The CDR3 nucleotides read TGTGCCAGCAGCCAAGAAGGTAAAGGGGTAATGAACACTGAAGCTTTCTTT. This sequence encodes CASSQEGKGVMNTEAFF.

The rearrangement joins TRBV7-2 to TRBJ1-1; 12 bases align to TRBD1. With 5 bases clipped from V and 11 bases from J, the junction kept 9 bases outside the gene matches. Germline V gene sequence: CDR1 SGHTA, CDR2 FQGNSA. The CDR3 spans 14 residues. The CDR3 region is CASSEGQGALVAFF. CDR3 DNA: TGTGCCAGCAGCGAGGGACAGGGGGCGCTAGTCGCTTTCTTT.